This is a list of T cell receptor beta chains from one sample in a study of T cell repertoires in cytomegalovirus infection. The antigens of these receptors remain unknown. One entry per CDR3 protein, called by TCRdb with MiXCR from the reads. The data hold 100,000 to 150,000 distinct CDR3 sequences, with approximately 30% observed a single time. The sample was CD8+ T cells from cultured PBMCs, taken from culture after CMV antigen stimulation. The receptor set was obtained from a human donor in good health (CMV status not recorded). Some clones in this sample may be carry-over from other donors' samples. The CDR3 runs from the conserved cysteine through the conserved F or W. The D gene is left open where the match is weak. Rows give clone size only sometimes, using once, few, many, or a class for an expanded clone.

J gene: TRBJ2-3
V gene: TRBV4-1
D gene: .
clone size: few
CDR3 DNA: TGCGCCAGCAGCCAATCCATGATCGGAGATACGCAGTATTTT
CDR3 protein: CASSQSMIGDTQYF

J gene: TRBJ1-1
V gene: TRBV9
D gene: TRBD1
clone size: .
CDR3 DNA: TGTGCCAGCAGCGCCGGTTGGGGGACAGGGGCCACTGAAGCTTTCTTT
CDR3 protein: CASSAGWGTGATEAFF

J gene: TRBJ2-7
V gene: TRBV6-5
D gene: .
clone size: .
CDR3 DNA: TGTGCCAGCAGTTACTCGGCGGGGGCCATCTCCTACGAGCAGTACTTC
CDR3 protein: CASSYSAGAISYEQYF

J gene: TRBJ1-4
V gene: TRBV7-2
D gene: .
clone size: few
CDR3 DNA: TGTGCCAGCAGCTTCTTCTTGGGGATTGCAACTAATGAAAAACTGTTTTTT
CDR3 protein: CASSFFLGIATNEKLFF

J gene: TRBJ1-6
V gene: TRBV7-2
D gene: .
clone size: many
CDR3 DNA: TGTGCCAGCAGCATCCGGGACAATAATTCACCCCTCCACTTT
CDR3 protein: CASSIRDNNSPLHF

J gene: TRBJ2-5
V gene: TRBV7-9
D gene: TRBD1
clone size: few
CDR3 DNA: TGTGCCAGCAGCCCACAGGGGCAAGAGACCCAGTACTTC
CDR3 protein: CASSPQGQETQYF

J gene: TRBJ2-2
V gene: TRBV6-2/TRBV6-3
D gene: .
clone size: .
CDR3 DNA: TGTGCCAGCAGTCCCGTCTATCCCGGGGAGCTGTTTTTT
CDR3 protein: CASSPVYPGELFF

J gene: TRBJ2-7
V gene: TRBV7-9
D gene: .
clone size: .
CDR3 DNA: TGTGCCAGCAGCTCTGGACAGAAAAGCTACGAGCAGTACTTC
CDR3 protein: CASSSGQKSYEQYF

J gene: TRBJ2-1
V gene: TRBV11-2
D gene: TRBD2
clone size: .
CDR3 DNA: TGTGCCAGCCGAAGTTGGACTAGCGGGGGGACGGGCGAGCAGTTCTTC
CDR3 protein: CASRSWTSGGTGEQFF

J gene: TRBJ2-7
V gene: TRBV2
D gene: .
clone size: .
CDR3 DNA: TGTGCCAGCCTCGGGGGACAGACCTACGAGCAGTACTTC
CDR3 protein: CASLGGQTYEQYF

J gene: TRBJ2-7
V gene: TRBV20-1
D gene: .
clone size: few
CDR3 DNA: TGCAGTGCTAGCGGGCAGGGCAGCTCCTACGAGCAGTACTTC
CDR3 protein: CSASGQGSSYEQYF

J gene: TRBJ2-1
V gene: TRBV6-1
D gene: TRBD1
clone size: .
CDR3 DNA: TGTGCCAGCAGGAGCCTACAGGGGACGAGTTATGATGAGCAGTTCTTC
CDR3 protein: CASRSLQGTSYDEQFF

J gene: TRBJ1-4
V gene: TRBV6-5
D gene: .
clone size: .
CDR3 DNA: TGTGCCAGCAGTTACGGTGGCGGGAATGAAAAACTGTTTTTT
CDR3 protein: CASSYGGGNEKLFF

J gene: TRBJ1-1
V gene: TRBV6-5
D gene: .
clone size: many
CDR3 DNA: TGTGCCAGCAGTTACGGGGTCAGCGTGAGTGAAGCTTTCTTT
CDR3 protein: CASSYGVSVSEAFF

J gene: TRBJ1-5
V gene: TRBV2
D gene: TRBD1
clone size: few
CDR3 DNA: TGTGCCAGCAGTGAAAGTGGGACAGGTGGTTTCCAGCCCCAGCATTTT
CDR3 protein: CASSESGTGGFQPQHF

J gene: TRBJ1-5
V gene: TRBV20-1
D gene: TRBD1
clone size: few
CDR3 DNA: TGCAGTGCTAGAAACCGGGACAGGGTCCCTGAGAAGTATCAGCCCCAGCATTTT
CDR3 protein: CSARNRDRVPEKYQPQHF

J gene: TRBJ2-7
V gene: TRBV7-8
D gene: .
clone size: many
CDR3 DNA: TGTGCCAGCAGCAGACGGGCCCGTCTTGGAGGGCACGAGCAGTACTTC
CDR3 protein: CASSRRARLGGHEQYF

J gene: TRBJ2-1
V gene: TRBV11-1
D gene: .
clone size: few
CDR3 DNA: TGTGCCAGCAGCTCCCTGGCGGGTATTGGGGGGAAATACAATGAGCAGTTCTTC
CDR3 protein: CASSSLAGIGGKYNEQFF

J gene: TRBJ1-1
V gene: TRBV27
D gene: TRBD1
clone size: few
CDR3 DNA: TGTGCCAGCAGTTTATCAGGGGGCGTGTACACTGAAGCTTTCTTT
CDR3 protein: CASSLSGGVYTEAFF

J gene: TRBJ2-1
V gene: TRBV11-1
D gene: .
clone size: few
CDR3 DNA: TGTGCCAGCAGCTTACCATGGGGCAGGGGAGGTGAGCAGTTCTTC
CDR3 protein: CASSLPWGRGGEQFF

J gene: TRBJ2-7
V gene: TRBV5-1
D gene: TRBD1
clone size: few
CDR3 DNA: TGCGCCAGCAGCTGGTCCCCGGGACAGGAGCAGTACTTC
CDR3 protein: CASSWSPGQEQYF

J gene: TRBJ2-1
V gene: TRBV4-1
D gene: .
clone size: .
CDR3 DNA: TGCGCCAGCAGCCGATGGGACGAGAGCTCCTACAATGAGCAGTTCTTC
CDR3 protein: CASSRWDESSYNEQFF

J gene: TRBJ2-5
V gene: TRBV6-2/TRBV6-3
D gene: TRBD2
clone size: few
CDR3 DNA: TGTGCCAGCAGTTACTCGAAGTTGCGGGGGGGCCAAGAGACCCAGTACTTC
CDR3 protein: CASSYSKLRGGQETQYF

J gene: TRBJ1-2
V gene: TRBV2
D gene: TRBD1
clone size: .
CDR3 DNA: TGTGCCAGCAGTATACCCGGGACAGGTTCTACGTATGGCTACACCTTC
CDR3 protein: CASSIPGTGSTYGYTF

J gene: TRBJ1-1
V gene: TRBV5-6
D gene: TRBD1
clone size: few
CDR3 DNA: TGTGCCAGCAGCCCGTTGGGACAGGGATATACTGAAGCTTTCTTT
CDR3 protein: CASSPLGQGYTEAFF

J gene: TRBJ2-3
V gene: TRBV6-2/TRBV6-3
D gene: .
clone size: .
CDR3 DNA: TGTGCCAGCAGTAGCTCGGGGGCGGCATTAGATACGCAGTATTTT
CDR3 protein: CASSSSGAALDTQYF

J gene: TRBJ2-1
V gene: TRBV12-3/TRBV12-4
D gene: TRBD1
clone size: .
CDR3 DNA: TGTGCCAGCAGTCCGGGACAGGGTCGGATCAATGAGCAGTTCTTC
CDR3 protein: CASSPGQGRINEQFF

J gene: TRBJ1-1
V gene: TRBV5-1
D gene: .
clone size: few
CDR3 DNA: TGCGCCAGCAGCTTGGGGGGACAACCGAACACTGAAGCTTTCTTT
CDR3 protein: CASSLGGQPNTEAFF

J gene: TRBJ2-2
V gene: TRBV5-6
D gene: .
clone size: many
CDR3 DNA: TGTGCCAGCAGCTTTGTTTCGCCGAACACCGGGGAGCTGTTTTTT
CDR3 protein: CASSFVSPNTGELFF

J gene: TRBJ1-6
V gene: TRBV2
D gene: .
clone size: many
CDR3 DNA: TGTGCCAGCAGCGCTCCAGGGTTCGAGGGTTTGTCCCGGGAAGATAATTCACCCCTCCACTTT
CDR3 protein: CASSAPGFEGLSREDNSPLHF

J gene: TRBJ2-7
V gene: TRBV19
D gene: TRBD1
clone size: few
CDR3 DNA: TGTGCCAGTAGTATCGGGCAGGGGGCCTACGAGCAGTACTTC
CDR3 protein: CASSIGQGAYEQYF

J gene: TRBJ2-5
V gene: TRBV12-3/TRBV12-4
D gene: .
clone size: .
CDR3 DNA: TGTGCCAGCAGTCCCCCTAGGGAGACCCAGTACTTC
CDR3 protein: CASSPPRETQYF